These T cell receptor beta chains were read from a single sample in a study of shared clonotypes between healthy human individuals. The table came from immunoSEQ multiplex PCR; TCRdb's copy has only in-frame clones and leaves some out. The table lists 2 million to 2.5 million clones, approximately 95% of them singletons. Sequencing was done on a sample of naive CD8+ T cells sorted from blood. These receptors were obtained from a man between 18 and 35 years old in good health. The CDR3 runs from the conserved cysteine through the conserved F or W. Each record gives: clone size, D gene, V gene, J gene, CDR3 protein, CDR3 DNA. A D gene is named only where the DNA matches it firmly. Clone size is shown for a subset of rows, as once, few, many or a class of expanded clone.

>.|.|TRBV19|TRBJ2-1
CASSIMGGASSYNEQFF
TGTGCCAGTAGTATAATGGGGGGAGCAAGCTCCTACAATGAGCAGTTCTTC
>few|.|TRBV6-5|TRBJ2-2
CASSYGVGTGELFF
TGTGCCAGCAGTTACGGGGTGGGGACCGGGGAGCTGTTTTTT
>.|TRBD2|TRBV6-5|TRBJ2-5
CASSYSGGGAETQYF
TGTGCCAGCAGTTACTCCGGCGGGGGGGCCGAGACCCAGTACTTC
>.|.|TRBV19|TRBJ1-3
CASSMAGLVRSGNTIYF
TGTGCCAGTAGTATGGCAGGTCTGGTTCGTTCTGGAAACACCATATATTTT
>.|TRBD2|TRBV4-1|TRBJ2-5
CASSQDSTSGRVETQYF
TGCGCCAGCAGCCAAGATTCGACTAGCGGGAGAGTAGAGACCCAGTACTTC
>.|TRBD2|TRBV19|TRBJ2-4
CASSIPLAEGWAKNIQYF
TGTGCCAGTAGTATCCCACTAGCGGAGGGGTGGGCCAAAAACATTCAGTACTTC
>.|.|TRBV11-2|TRBJ2-1
CASSLVGGMGEQFF
TGTGCCAGCAGCTTAGTTGGGGGGATGGGTGAGCAGTTCTTC
>.|.|TRBV6-5|TRBJ1-3
CASRPTLSGPNTIYF
TGTGCCAGCAGACCCACTCTTAGTGGGCCCAACACCATATATTTT
>.|.|TRBV10-1|TRBJ2-1
CASSSATSNEQFF
TGCGCCAGCAGTTCTGCGACTAGCAATGAGCAGTTCTTC
>once|.|TRBV9|TRBJ2-7
CASSVEPMDRLTTYEQYF
TGTGCCAGCAGCGTAGAACCCATGGACAGACTTACAACCTACGAGCAGTACTTC
>.|TRBD1|TRBV11-1|TRBJ1-2
CASSLTGGAGGYTF
TGTGCCAGCAGCTTGACAGGGGGCGCGGGTGGCTACACCTTC
>.|TRBD1|TRBV29-1|TRBJ1-1
CSVRQGSEAFF
TGCAGCGTCAGACAGGGGTCTGAAGCTTTCTTT
>.|.|TRBV25-1|TRBJ2-3
CASSDRSGTSTDTQYF
TGTGCCAGCAGTGACCGTTCCGGGACTAGCACAGATACGCAGTATTTT
>.|.|TRBV5-6|TRBJ2-1
CASSPWVITQDYDGNEQFF
TGTGCCAGCAGCCCTTGGGTTATAACTCAAGATTATGACGGGAATGAGCAGTTCTTC
>once|.|TRBV5-1|TRBJ1-4
CASSLEGGFNEKLFF
TGCGCCAGCAGCTTGGAGGGGGGCTTTAATGAAAAACTGTTTTTT
>.|.|TRBV6-5|TRBJ1-1
CASSWGEGDTEAFF
TGTGCCAGCAGTTGGGGGGAAGGGGACACTGAAGCTTTCTTT
>.|.|TRBV27|TRBJ2-7
CASSSRTESSSYEQYF
TGTGCCAGCAGTTCTCGGACAGAGTCAAGCTCCTACGAGCAGTACTTC
>.|TRBD1|TRBV27|TRBJ1-2
CASSPVPGQGIYGYTF
TGTGCCAGCAGTCCCGTACCGGGACAGGGAATTTATGGCTACACCTTC
>.|.|TRBV7-9|TRBJ2-7
CASSLVGGDAYEQYF
TGTGCCAGCAGCTTAGTAGGTGGCGATGCCTACGAGCAGTACTTC
>.|.|TRBV28|TRBJ1-5
CASTLQAGGADQPQHF
TGTGCCAGCACCCTCCAGGCGGGAGGGGCGGATCAGCCCCAGCATTTT
>.|.|TRBV6-5|TRBJ2-1
CASSPLPPEQFF
TGTGCCAGCAGTCCTCTTCCCCCTGAGCAGTTCTTC
>.|TRBD1|TRBV29-1|TRBJ2-5
CSVDRDSVETQYF
TGCAGCGTAGACCGGGACAGTGTAGAGACCCAGTACTTC
>.|TRBD1|TRBV19|TRBJ2-7
CASSHGTGAYEQYF
TGTGCCAGTTCCCATGGGACAGGGGCCTACGAGCAGTACTTC
>.|.|TRBV7-9|TRBJ2-5
CASSLVVAMEETQYF
TGTGCCAGCAGCTTAGTAGTTGCGATGGAAGAGACCCAGTACTTC
>once|TRBD1|TRBV7-9|TRBJ2-7
CASSLGQGANEQYF
TGTGCCAGCAGCTTAGGACAGGGCGCCAACGAGCAGTACTTC
>.|.|TRBV12-1|TRBJ2-3
CASRPTHEEGTDTQYF
TGTGCCAGCAGACCCACTCACGAAGAGGGCACAGATACGCAGTATTTT
>.|.|TRBV4-1|TRBJ2-5
CANSQSVADSQETQYF
TGCGCCAACAGCCAATCTGTAGCAGACTCCCAAGAGACCCAGTACTTC
>.|TRBD1|TRBV30|TRBJ2-5
CAWSGDSQETQYF
TGTGCCTGGAGCGGGGACAGCCAAGAGACCCAGTACTTC
>.|TRBD2|TRBV5-6|TRBJ2-7
CASSSGLAIYEQYF
TGTGCCAGCAGCTCAGGACTAGCGATTTACGAGCAGTACTTC
>.|.|TRBV29-1|TRBJ1-4
CSVVTGLGEKLFF
TGCAGCGTTGTTACGGGCCTGGGTGAAAAACTGTTTTTT
>.|TRBD2|TRBV7-9|TRBJ2-2
CASSSYETSTGTGELFF
TGTGCCAGCAGCTCCTACGAGACTAGCACGGGCACCGGGGAGCTGTTTTTT
>.|TRBD2|TRBV4-1|TRBJ2-1
CASSQPIAGGPPNEQFF
TGCGCCAGCAGCCAACCAATAGCGGGGGGGCCTCCCAATGAGCAGTTCTTC
>.|.|TRBV6-6|TRBJ2-5
CASSSQGWETQYF
TGTGCCAGCAGTTCGCAGGGGTGGGAGACCCAGTACTTC
>.|TRBD1|TRBV25-1|TRBJ1-1
CASSEYGQGALTEAFF
TGTGCCAGCAGTGAATATGGACAGGGGGCACTCACTGAAGCTTTCTTT
>.|TRBD1|TRBV6-1|TRBJ1-2
CASRPGQGLYGYTF
TGTGCCAGCAGACCGGGACAGGGACTTTATGGCTACACCTTC
>.|.|TRBV28|TRBJ2-3
CASSFYPTVANTDTQYF
TGTGCCAGCAGTTTCTACCCGACAGTTGCGAACACAGATACGCAGTATTTT
>.|TRBD2|TRBV10-3|TRBJ2-1
CAISEGPASGSSEQFF
TGTGCCATCAGTGAGGGACCGGCTAGCGGGAGTAGTGAGCAGTTCTTC
>.|.|TRBV4-3|TRBJ2-3
CASSQDFAGITDTQYF
TGCGCCAGCAGCCAAGATTTCGCAGGGATCACAGATACGCAGTATTTT
>.|.|TRBV2|TRBJ2-2
CASSGAAGVNTGELFF
TGTGCCAGCAGTGGAGCGGCCGGGGTAAACACCGGGGAGCTGTTTTTT
>.|TRBD2|TRBV11-2|TRBJ2-7
CASSSPGGYEQYF
TGTGCCAGCAGCTCACCCGGGGGGTACGAGCAGTACTTC
>few|.|TRBV5-4|TRBJ1-4
CASSLGEKLFF
TGTGCCAGCAGCTTGGGTGAAAAACTGTTTTTT
>.|.|TRBV7-9|TRBJ2-3
CASTQGGEFEDTQYF
TGTGCCAGCACTCAAGGTGGGGAGTTTGAAGATACGCAGTATTTT
>once|.|TRBV5-5|TRBJ2-7
CASSLGLTYEQYF
TGTGCCAGCAGTTTGGGCCTCACCTACGAGCAGTACTTC
>.|TRBD1|TRBV19|TRBJ1-2
CASSIYTGTGGIGYTF
TGTGCCAGTAGTATATATACCGGGACAGGGGGCATTGGCTACACCTTC
>.|.|TRBV4-3|TRBJ2-7
CASSQMAGGYEQYF
TGCGCCAGCAGCCAAATGGCCGGGGGCTACGAGCAGTACTTC